A single T cell receptor beta chain is shown here with its context. The antigen is not known. Losses at the gene ends were 1 base for V and 5 bases for J; bases not matched to a gene: 4. The CDR3 contains 15 residues. CDR1 is KGHSH and CDR2 is LQKENI in the germline V gene. The PCR employed 60 Vbeta primers together with 13 Jbeta primers. TCRdb's copy holds only in-frame clones and misses some; the assay was immunoSEQ multiplex PCR. The sample has around 110,000 clones; roughly 72% are singletons. When sampled, the donors appeared nominally healthy, though they likely had unrecorded immune exposures. The record originates from a study of cytomegalovirus exposure and HLA in healthy donors. Findings and caveats of the study: Beyond CMV serostatus, there was no information to go on about immune exposure. Most TCR sequences showed up rarely, but some public TCRs showed up in many donors.

The TCR comes from a man aged 25 to 45 in good health and CMV-seronegative. Sequenced input: PBMCs. The chain employs TRBV18 and TRBJ2-1; 8 positions agree with TRBD2. The CDR3 DNA follows: TGTGCCAGCTCACCACTTACTAGCGGCCACAATGAGCAGTTCTTC. It translates to CASSPLTSGHNEQFF.